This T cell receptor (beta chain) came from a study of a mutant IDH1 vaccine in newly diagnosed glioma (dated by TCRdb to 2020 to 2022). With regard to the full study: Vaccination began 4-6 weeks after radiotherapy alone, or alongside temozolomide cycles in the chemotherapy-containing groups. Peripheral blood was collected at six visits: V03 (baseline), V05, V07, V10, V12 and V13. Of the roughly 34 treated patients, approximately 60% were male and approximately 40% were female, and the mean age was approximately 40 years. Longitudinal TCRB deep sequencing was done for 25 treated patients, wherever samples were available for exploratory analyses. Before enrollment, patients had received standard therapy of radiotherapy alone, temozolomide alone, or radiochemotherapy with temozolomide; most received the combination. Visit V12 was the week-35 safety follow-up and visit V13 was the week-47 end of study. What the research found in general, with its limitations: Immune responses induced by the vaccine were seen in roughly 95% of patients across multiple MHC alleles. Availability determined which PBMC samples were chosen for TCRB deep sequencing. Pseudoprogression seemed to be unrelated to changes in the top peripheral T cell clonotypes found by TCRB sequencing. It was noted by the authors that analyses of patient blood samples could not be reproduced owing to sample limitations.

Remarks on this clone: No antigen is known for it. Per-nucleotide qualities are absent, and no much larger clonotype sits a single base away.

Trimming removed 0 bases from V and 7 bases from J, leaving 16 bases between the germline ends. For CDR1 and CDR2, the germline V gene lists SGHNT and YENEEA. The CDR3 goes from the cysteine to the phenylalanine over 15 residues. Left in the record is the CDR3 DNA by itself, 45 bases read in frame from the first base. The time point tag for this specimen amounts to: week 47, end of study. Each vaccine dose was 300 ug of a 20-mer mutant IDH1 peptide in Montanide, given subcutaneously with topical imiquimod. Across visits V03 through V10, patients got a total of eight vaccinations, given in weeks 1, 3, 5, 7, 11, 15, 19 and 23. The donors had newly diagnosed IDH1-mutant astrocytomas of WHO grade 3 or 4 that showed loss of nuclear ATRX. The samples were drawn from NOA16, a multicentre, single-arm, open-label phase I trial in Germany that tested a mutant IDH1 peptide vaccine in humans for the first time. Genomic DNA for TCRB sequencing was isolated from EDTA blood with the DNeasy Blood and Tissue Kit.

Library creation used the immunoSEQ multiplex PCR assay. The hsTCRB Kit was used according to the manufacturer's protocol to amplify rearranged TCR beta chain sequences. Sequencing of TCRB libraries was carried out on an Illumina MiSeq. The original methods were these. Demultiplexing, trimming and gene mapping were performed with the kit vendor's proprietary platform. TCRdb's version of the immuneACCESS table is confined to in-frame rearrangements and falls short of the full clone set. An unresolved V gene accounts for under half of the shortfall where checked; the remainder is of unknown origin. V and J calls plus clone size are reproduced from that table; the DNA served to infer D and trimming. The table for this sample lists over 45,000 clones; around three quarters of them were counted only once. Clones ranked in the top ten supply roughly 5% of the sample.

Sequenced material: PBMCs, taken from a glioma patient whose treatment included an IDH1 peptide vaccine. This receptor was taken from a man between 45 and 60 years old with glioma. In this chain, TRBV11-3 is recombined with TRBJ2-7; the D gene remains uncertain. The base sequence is TGTGCCAGCAGCTTAGACGGAACAAACTTACGGGAGCAGTACTTC. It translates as CASSLDGTNLREQYF.